Sequencing of this TCR beta chain was carried out in a study of PD-1 blockade in mismatch repair-deficient tumors. This clone was detected once. Some clones are missing from TCRdb's copy, which holds only in-frame ones; the method was immunoSEQ multiplex PCR. The data show about 84,000 clones, over 70% seen once. All patients were mismatch repair deficient, assessed by either PCR or immunohistochemistry. The V end lost 6 bases, the J end lost 2 bases, and 13 bases lay between the germline ends. Germline CDR1 is LGHNT and CDR2 is FRNRAP. This CDR3 is built from 15 residues. The receptor's source is an adult with mismatch repair-deficient cancer. The specimen comprised peripheral blood, sampled 12 weeks after starting pembrolizumab. This sequence joins TRBV12-5 and TRBJ1-4; unclear D gene. The CDR3 DNA reads as TGTGCTAGTGGATATCCGGACCGCACTAATGAAAAACTGTTTTTT. Amino acids: CASGYPDRTNEKLFF.